This TCR beta chain was sequenced for a study of CXCR3-negative and CXCR3-positive naive CD8 T cells. cDNA libraries for TRB were generated by 5' RACE incorporating UMI labels. TCRdb reprocessed the 5' RACE reads and stores each CDR3 protein as one record, lacking DNA. The repertoire table contains about 130,000 distinct CDR3 sequences. Findings and caveats of the study: Sequencing showed both naive subsets with comparably high diversity, and memory CD8+ cells much lower.

For this clonotype: Antigen: not known.

Every CD8+ T cell subset underwent triplicate sorting at 250,000 to 300,000 cells apiece. CDR1 and CDR2 from the germline V gene are MDHEN and SYDVKM. The length of the CDR3 is 17 residues. The sequenced material came from naive CXCR3- CD8+ T cells from blood. Subset denoted: CD45RO-CCR7+CD27+CD95- naive CD8+ T cells lacking CXCR3 (TNR3-). The receptor was isolated from a human donor in good health. Some clones in this sample may be carry-over from other donors' samples. This rearrangement joins TRBV28 to TRBJ1-5; TCRdb gives TRBD1 as the D gene, but with no DNA this cannot be confirmed. The CDR3 region is CASSPDWAISRYQPQHF.